Listed here are 7 T cell receptor beta chains from one sample, sequenced in a study of Tregs in tolerant kidney transplant recipients (dated by TCRdb to the late 2010s). According to the study, the label for this sample's time point signals: blood sample drawn before combined kidney and bone marrow transplant. Libraries were made using the immunoSEQ multiplex PCR assay. TCRdb holds this immuneACCESS table with in-frame rearrangements only. Some clones are missing; in checked studies, unresolved V genes explain under half, and the rest has no known cause. The sample records more than 60,000 clones, nearly 98% of which are singletons. In total, the top ten clones hold around 0.6% of the sample. Sequencing used CD4+ T cells from blood, obtained before the transplant. The receptors here all came from a human donor who received a combined kidney and bone marrow transplant.

The chain employs TRBV9 and TRBJ2-2, with TRBD2 matching over 12 bases. The junction had 8 bases not matched to a gene; V was cut back by 4 bases and J by 10 bases. This CDR3 has 15 amino acids. CDR1 is SGDLS, CDR2 YYNGEE, per germline. The CDR3, as DNA: TGTGCCAGCAGCCCATTACTAGCGGGGGGTGAGGAGCTGTTTTTT. This encodes CASSPLLAGGEELFF.

In the case of this clone: Other DNA sequences in this sample translate to the same CDR3. In DNA, the CDR3 is TGTGCCAGTCGCCTAGCGGGTACTAATGAGCAGTTCTTC. It yields the protein CASRLAGTNEQFF. The chain has TRBV6-5 and TRBJ2-1; 8 bases are shared with TRBD2. The CDR3 contains 13 residues. Germline CDR1 is MNHEY and CDR2 is SVGAGI. The trim removed 9 bases at V and 7 bases at J, leaving 8 bases unmatched.

The chain combines TRBV18 with TRBJ1-1, with D possibly TRBD1 on 5 matching bases. V lost 2 bases, J lost 1 base, and 8 bases lay in between. This CDR3 is 14 amino acids long. CDR1 and CDR2 from the germline V gene are KGHSH and LQKENI. CDR3 amino acids: CASSPRQGNTEAFF. Written as DNA, the CDR3 is TGTGCCAGCTCACCAAGGCAGGGGAACACTGAAGCTTTCTTT.

V gene TRBV9 combines with J gene TRBJ2-5, with a possible D match to TRBD2 (6 bases). This CDR3 has 15 amino acids. In germline, CDR1 is SGDLS, CDR2 YYNGEE. Between the trimmed V and J ends, which lost 4 bases and 5 bases, there was a span of 18 bases. The DNA of the CDR3 is TGTGCCAGCAGCCTGAAGGAGGGGCTGAGGGAGACCCAGTACTTC. It yields the protein CASSLKEGLRETQYF.

The chain is built from TRBV11-3 and TRBJ2-7; TRBD1 might be the D (5 bases). CDR1 and CDR2 (germline): SGHNT, YENEEA. Trimming took 6 bases from V and 3 from J, leaving 12 bases between them. The CDR3 covers 13 residues. In DNA, the CDR3 is TGTGCCAGCAGATTACGTCAGGGCTACGAGCAGTACTTC. Its protein is CASRLRQGYEQYF.

Written as DNA, the CDR3 is TGTGCCAGCAGCTTACGGACAGGCTCCAATCAGCCCCAGCATTTT. Translation gives CASSLRTGSNQPQHF. The rearrangement joins TRBV7-2 to TRBJ1-5; 7 nucleotides align to TRBD1. Germline CDR1 and CDR2: SGHTA and FQGNSA. Germline trimming cut 2 bases from V and 3 bases from J; bases unmatched to any gene: 4. The CDR3 loop spans 15 amino acids.

This chain connects TRBV19 to TRBJ1-6; 7 nucleotides align to TRBD1. Trimming cost V 4 bases and J 9 bases; bases outside gene matches: 6. In germline, CDR1 is LNHDA, CDR2 SQIVND (reference sequence). The CDR3 totals 14 residues. Here the CDR3 DNA reads TGTGCCAGTAGTACGGGACAGTTCCTTTCACCCCTCCACTTT. Protein: CASSTGQFLSPLHF.